This T cell receptor beta chain was captured by sequencing in a study of blood T cell repertoires in COVID-19. This clone was observed a few times. Here immunoSEQ multiplex PCR was the method, and the copy in TCRdb shows in-frame clones only, minus some. The sample carries just over 35,000 clones, roughly 77% recorded once. Sequenced material: peripheral blood. The receptor's source is a human donor in a cohort sampled during active or convalescent COVID-19. The donor label of this sample is uncertain.

The CDR3 sequence: CASSLTAGAGELFF. The CDR3 DNA reads TGCGCCAGCAGCTTGACGGCGGGGGCCGGGGAGCTGTTTTTT. The chain couples TRBV5-1 to TRBJ2-2; 7 bases align to TRBD2. V shed 1 base and J 6 bases; nucleotides not matched to a gene: 3. The CDR3 length is 14 residues. Germline V lookup: CDR1 SGHRS, CDR2 YFSETQ.